One sample yielded the 19 T cell receptor beta chains listed below, sequenced in a study of T cell responses to AZD1222 COVID-19 vaccine. Sequencing used immunoSEQ multiplex PCR; TCRdb keeps in-frame clones, though not all of them. The repertoire holds some 140,000 clones, with 88% as singletons. The source material was peripheral blood, sampled 28 days after the second AZD1222 dose. The receptors here all came from an adult who received the AZD1222 COVID-19 vaccine.

The chain uses TRBV7-9 and TRBJ1-4; 7 bases map to TRBD1. CDR1 is SEHNR, CDR2 FQNEAQ, per germline (reference sequence). The CDR3 totals 14 residues. V gave up 3 bases and J gave up 3 bases; unmatched junction bases: 1. This CDR3 reads CASSLGQSNEKLFF. The DNA of the CDR3 is TGTGCCAGCAGCTTGGGACAGTCTAATGAAAAACTGTTTTTT.

DNA for the CDR3: TGCGCCAGCAGCTTGGCCCCCCTACAGAATAATGAAAAACTGTTTTTT. Encoded protein: CASSLAPLQNNEKLFF. The genes are TRBV5-1 and TRBJ1-4; D remains unclear. The CDR3 is 16 residues long. Trimming stripped 0 bases from V and 4 bases from J, with 13 bases between. Germline loops: CDR1 SGHRS, CDR2 YFSETQ.

The rearrangement uses TRBV30 and TRBJ1-6, with D uncertain. The V end lost 0 bases, the J end lost 10 bases, and 10 bases lay between the germline ends. Per germline, CDR1 GTSNPN and CDR2 SVGIG (reference sequence). The CDR3 consists of 13 residues. CDR3 sequence reads: CAWSVQRQSPLHF. The CDR3 nucleotides read TGTGCCTGGAGTGTACAGCGTCAATCACCCCTCCACTTT.

A note on this clone: Other DNA sequences in the same sample also yield this CDR3. The chain has TRBV12-3 or TRBV12-4 and TRBJ1-1; no clear D. Trimming took off 2 bases at V and 3 bases at J, with 7 bases between the two ends. The CDR3 has 13 amino acids. This chain's CDR3 is CASSLSEDTEAFF. CDR3 nucleotides: TGTGCCAGCAGTTTATCAGAGGACACTGAAGCTTTCTTT.

The CDR3 bases are TGCGCCAGCAGCTTGGAGCAGGGTCACATCGGGGAGCTGTTTTTT. Translation: CASSLEQGHIGELFF. The V call is TRBV5-1, the J call TRBJ2-2; the D gene is possibly TRBD1 (5 bases). The CDR3 spans 15 residues. With 0 bases removed from V and 7 bases from J, the gap between germline ends came to 13 bases. CDR1 and CDR2 (germline): SGHRS, YFSETQ.

The rearrangement links TRBV18 to TRBJ2-3, with 9 bases matching TRBD1. V was pared by 3 bases and J by 6 bases, with 7 bases of the junction left unmatched. Germline CDR1 and CDR2: KGHSH and LQKENI. There are 15 residues in the CDR3. The CDR3 DNA reads TGTGCCAGCTCACCTGGGGACAGGGTGATGGATACGCAGTATTTT. Protein sequence: CASSPGDRVMDTQYF.

The chain employs TRBV2 and TRBJ1-1, with D maybe TRBD1 (6 bases). V was trimmed by 3 bases and J by 1 base, leaving 9 bases between them. Germline CDR1 SNHLY, CDR2 FYNNEI. The CDR3 is 14 amino acids. The CDR3 reads CASSDRGANTEAFF. The CDR3 coding sequence is TGTGCCAGCAGTGACAGGGGAGCGAACACTGAAGCTTTCTTT.

The chain is built from TRBV7-3 and TRBJ2-1, with 9 bases identical to TRBD1. V shed 5 bases, J shed 7 bases, and the junction held 6 bases outside the gene matches. Germline V gene sequence: CDR1 SGHTA, CDR2 FQGTGA. The CDR3 sequence is 14 residues long. CDR3 protein: CASSRDRVRNEQFF. CDR3 DNA: TGTGCCAGCAGCCGGGACAGGGTGAGGAATGAGCAGTTCTTC.

The chain combines TRBV23-1 with TRBJ2-3, with D unresolved. TRBV23-1 is flagged as an ORF with uncertain function. The CDR3 extends over 12 amino acids. Trimming removed 6 bases from V and 5 bases from J, with 9 bases in between. CDR3 in amino acids: CASSPDIDTQYF. CDR3 bases: TGCGCCAGCAGCCCGGATATAGATACGCAGTATTTT.

V is TRBV5-1 and J is TRBJ2-7, with 9 bases fitting TRBD1. Germline loops: CDR1 SGHRS, CDR2 YFSETQ. The J segment lost 4 bases and the V segment lost 6 bases, leaving 8 bases of the junction unmatched. The CDR3 is 14 amino acids. The CDR3 is CASTPQGAGYEQYF. The CDR3 DNA reads as TGCGCCAGCACCCCACAGGGGGCAGGTTACGAGCAGTACTTC.

The CDR3 sequence: CASSQEYGEAFF. CDR3 sequence (DNA): TGTGCCAGCAGCCAAGAATACGGCGAAGCTTTCTTT. The chain has TRBV3-1 (or the pseudogene TRBV3-2) and TRBJ1-1; no clear D. CDR1 and CDR2 (germline): LGHDT, YNNKEL (reference sequence). The V gene lost 0 bases and the J gene lost 8 bases, with 7 bases spanning the gap. This CDR3 has 12 amino acids.

The chain combines TRBV6-6 with TRBJ2-7, with D unresolved. The CDR3 is made up of 11 amino acids. Trimming removed 7 bases from V and 1 base from J, with 5 bases in between. Germline loops: CDR1 MNHNY, CDR2 SVGAGI (reference sequence). The chain's CDR3 is CASKASYEQYF. DNA of the CDR3: TGTGCCAGCAAAGCGTCCTACGAGCAGTACTTC.

The J gene is TRBJ2-3, the V gene TRBV7-8, with D possibly matching TRBD1 (5 bases). Per the germline V gene, CDR1 is SGHVS and CDR2 is FQNEAQ. Trimming stripped 2 bases from V and 0 bases from J, with 12 bases between. CDR3 length: 16 residues. This CDR3 reads CASSLFYGASTDTQYF. DNA for the CDR3: TGTGCCAGCAGCTTATTCTATGGGGCTAGCACAGATACGCAGTATTTT.

The V gene is TRBV30, the J gene TRBJ2-5; D is ambiguous. V lost 1 base to trimming and J lost 2 bases, with 8 bases between them. Germline assignment: CDR1 GTSNPN and CDR2 SVGIG (reference sequence). This CDR3 spans 13 amino acids. The CDR3 region is CAWSGWGQETQYF. The CDR3, as DNA: TGTGCCTGGAGTGGGTGGGGTCAAGAGACCCAGTACTTC.

V usage is TRBV5-1 and J usage is TRBJ1-2; no firm D call. Germline-derived CDR1 and CDR2 are SGHRS and YFSETQ. Trimming took 4 bases from V and 4 from J, leaving 11 bases between them. There are 13 residues in the CDR3. CDR3 amino acids: CASSTTTGYGYTF. The CDR3 coding sequence is TGCGCCAGCAGCACCACCACGGGCTATGGCTACACCTTC.

The V call is TRBV6-5, the J call TRBJ2-1; no clear D gene. The CDR3 spans 11 residues. The germline CDR1 and CDR2 sequences are MNHEY and SVGAGI. Deletions cut 6 bases from V and 9 bases from J, with 9 bases between. CDR3 nucleotides: TGTGCCAGCAGCTCGGTGGTTGAGCAGTTCTTC. This codes for CASSSVVEQFF.

The chain joins TRBV19 to TRBJ1-2; D is unclear. V lost 1 base and J lost 3, with 9 bases in between. This CDR3 comprises 14 residues. Germline CDR1 reads LNHDA; CDR2 reads SQIVND (reference sequence). The CDR3, as DNA: TGTGCCAGTAGTATAGCCCAGGTGGACTATGGCTACACCTTC. This codes for CASSIAQVDYGYTF. Drawing the rest from reference TRBV19 and TRBJ1-2, the complete variable domain is DGGITQSPKYLFRKEGQNVTLSCEQNLNHDAMYWYRQDPGQGLRLIYYSQIVNDFQKGDIAEGYSVSREKKESFPLTVTSAQKNPTAFYLCASSIAQVDYGYTFGSGTRLTVV.

V gene TRBV23-1 combines with J gene TRBJ1-6; possible D gene TRBD1, 5 bases. TRBV23-1 counts as an open reading frame of uncertain function. The CDR3 is 15 amino acids. V was cut by 3 bases and J by 11 bases, with 17 bases left in between. The CDR3 loop reads CASSHFPGLGTPLHF. The CDR3 nucleotides read TGCGCCAGCAGTCATTTCCCGGGACTCGGGACACCCCTCCACTTT.

This chain connects TRBV5-1 to TRBJ2-7; D is possibly TRBD2 (6 bases). The CDR3 has 15 amino acids. Germline CDR1 and CDR2: SGHRS and YFSETQ. Trimming removed 2 bases from V and 0 bases from J, with 12 bases in between. The CDR3 loop is CASSFTDGGSYEQYF. The CDR3 bases are TGCGCCAGCAGCTTCACTGACGGGGGCTCCTACGAGCAGTACTTC.